This T cell receptor (beta chain) was captured in a study of blood T cell repertoires in COVID-19. Study information: Samples representing acute and convalescent COVID-19 were sourced from the United States, Italy and Spain. PBMCs, B-cell-depleted T cells, or T cells provided the cDNA or gDNA that made up the material.

Clones were sequenced by immunoSEQ multiplex PCR, and TCRdb holds only the in-frame ones, with some missing. The sample contains 230,000 or so clones, about nine tenths of which appear only once. V was pared by 0 bases and J by 5 bases, with 8 bases between. CDR3 length: 13 amino acids. Germline loops: CDR1 SGHRS, CDR2 YFSETQ. This clone was detected only once. The chain is built from TRBV5-1 and TRBJ1-2, with D perhaps TRBD1 (6 bases). The sample consisted of PBMCs or T cells enriched from blood (not recorded which). This sequence originates from a woman in her thirties or forties with acute COVID-19. The CDR3 region has the DNA TGCGCCAGCAGCTTGGCCGACAGGTATGGCTACACCTTC. This sequence encodes CASSLADRYGYTF.